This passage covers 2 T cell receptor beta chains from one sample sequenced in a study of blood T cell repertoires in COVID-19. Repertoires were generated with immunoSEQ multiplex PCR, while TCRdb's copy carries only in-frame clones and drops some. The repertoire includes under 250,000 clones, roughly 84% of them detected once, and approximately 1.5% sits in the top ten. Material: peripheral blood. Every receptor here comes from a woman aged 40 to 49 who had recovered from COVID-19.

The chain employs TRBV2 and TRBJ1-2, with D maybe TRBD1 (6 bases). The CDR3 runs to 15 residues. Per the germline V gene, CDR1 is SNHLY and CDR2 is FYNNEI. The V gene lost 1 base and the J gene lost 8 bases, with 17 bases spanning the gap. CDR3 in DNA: TGTGCCAGCAGTGAAGATTCGGGGGGGCCGGGAGGCTACACCTTC. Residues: CASSEDSGGPGGYTF.

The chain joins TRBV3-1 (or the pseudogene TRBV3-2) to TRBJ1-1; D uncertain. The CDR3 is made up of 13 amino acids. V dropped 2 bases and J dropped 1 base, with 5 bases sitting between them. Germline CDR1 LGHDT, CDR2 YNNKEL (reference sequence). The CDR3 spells CASSQPGNTEAFF. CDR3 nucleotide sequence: TGTGCCAGCAGCCAACCGGGGAACACTGAAGCTTTCTTT.